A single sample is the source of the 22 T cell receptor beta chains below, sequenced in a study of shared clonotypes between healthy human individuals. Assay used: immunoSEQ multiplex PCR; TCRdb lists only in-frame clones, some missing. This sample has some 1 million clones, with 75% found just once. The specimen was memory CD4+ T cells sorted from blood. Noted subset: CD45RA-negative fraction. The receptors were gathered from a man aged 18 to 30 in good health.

CDR3 protein: CASSGRGERNYGYTF. The CDR3 coding sequence is TGCGCCAGCTCGGGTCGGGGGGAAAGAAACTATGGCTACACCTTC. This chain connects TRBV5-1 to TRBJ1-2, with D tentatively TRBD1 (5 bases). CDR1 and CDR2 (germline): SGHRS, YFSETQ. This CDR3 is built from 15 residues. Trimming left V 7 bases short and J 2 bases short, with 18 bases between.

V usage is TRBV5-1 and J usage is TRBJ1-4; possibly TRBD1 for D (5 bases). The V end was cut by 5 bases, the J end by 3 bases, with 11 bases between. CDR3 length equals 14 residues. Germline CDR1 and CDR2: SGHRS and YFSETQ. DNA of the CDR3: TGCGCCAGCAGAACAGGAGGGTCTAATGAAAAACTGTTTTTT. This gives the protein CASRTGGSNEKLFF.

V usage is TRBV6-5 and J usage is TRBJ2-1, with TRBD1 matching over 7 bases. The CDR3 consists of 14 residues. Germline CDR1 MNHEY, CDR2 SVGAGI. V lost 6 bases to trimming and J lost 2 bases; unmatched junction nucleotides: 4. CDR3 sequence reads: CASRGGSPYNEQFF. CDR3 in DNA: TGTGCCAGCAGAGGGGGCTCGCCCTACAATGAGCAGTTCTTC.

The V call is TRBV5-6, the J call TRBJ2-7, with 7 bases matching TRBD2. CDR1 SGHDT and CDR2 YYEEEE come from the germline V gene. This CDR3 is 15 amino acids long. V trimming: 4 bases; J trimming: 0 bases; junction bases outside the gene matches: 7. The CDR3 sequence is CASSTSGASSYEQYF. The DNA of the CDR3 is TGTGCCAGCAGCACCAGCGGGGCCAGCTCCTACGAGCAGTACTTC. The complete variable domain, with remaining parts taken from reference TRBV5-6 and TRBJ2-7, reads DAGVTQSPTHLIKTRGQQVTLRCSPKSGHDTVSWYQQALGQGPQFIFQYYEEEERQRGNFPDRFSGHQFPNYSSELNVNALLLGDSALYLCASSTSGASSYEQYFGPGTRLTVT.

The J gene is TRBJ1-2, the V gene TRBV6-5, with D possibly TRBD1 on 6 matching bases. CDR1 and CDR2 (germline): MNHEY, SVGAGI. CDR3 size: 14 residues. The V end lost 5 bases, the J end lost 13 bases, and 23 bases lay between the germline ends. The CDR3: CASSPHRQVGVSTF. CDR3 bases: TGTGCCAGCAGTCCACACCGACAGGTGGGGGTTTCCACCTTC.

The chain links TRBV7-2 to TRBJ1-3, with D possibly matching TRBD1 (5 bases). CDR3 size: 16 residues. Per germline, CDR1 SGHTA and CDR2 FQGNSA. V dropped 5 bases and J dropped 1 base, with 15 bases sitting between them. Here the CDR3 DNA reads TGTGCCAGCAGCGCCCAGGGAGGAGGGTCTGGAAACACCATATATTTT. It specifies CASSAQGGGSGNTIYF.

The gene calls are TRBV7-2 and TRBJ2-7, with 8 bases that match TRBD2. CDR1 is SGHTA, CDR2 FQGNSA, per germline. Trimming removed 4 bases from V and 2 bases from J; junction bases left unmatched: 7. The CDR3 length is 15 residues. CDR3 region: CASSSGTSLPYEQYF. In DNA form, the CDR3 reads TGTGCCAGCAGCTCGGGGACTAGTCTCCCCTACGAGCAGTACTTC.

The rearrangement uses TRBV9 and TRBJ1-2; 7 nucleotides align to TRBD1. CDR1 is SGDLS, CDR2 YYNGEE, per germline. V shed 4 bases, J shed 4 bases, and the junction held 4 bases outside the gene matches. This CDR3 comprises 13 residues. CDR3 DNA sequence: TGTGCCAGCAGCCCAGGGGGGGCCTATGGCTACACCTTC. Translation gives CASSPGGAYGYTF.

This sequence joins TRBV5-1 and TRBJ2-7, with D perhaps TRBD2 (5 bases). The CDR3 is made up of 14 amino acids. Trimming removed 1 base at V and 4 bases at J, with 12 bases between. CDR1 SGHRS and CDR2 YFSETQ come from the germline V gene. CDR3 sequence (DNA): TGCGCCAGCAGCTTGAATCCGACTAATTACGAGCAGTACTTC. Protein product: CASSLNPTNYEQYF.

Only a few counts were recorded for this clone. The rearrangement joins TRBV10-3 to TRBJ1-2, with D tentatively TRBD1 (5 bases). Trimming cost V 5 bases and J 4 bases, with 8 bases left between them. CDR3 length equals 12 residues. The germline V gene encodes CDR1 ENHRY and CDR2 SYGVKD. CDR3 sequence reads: CAISRQIYGYTF. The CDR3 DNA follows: TGTGCCATCAGTCGACAGATCTATGGCTACACCTTC.

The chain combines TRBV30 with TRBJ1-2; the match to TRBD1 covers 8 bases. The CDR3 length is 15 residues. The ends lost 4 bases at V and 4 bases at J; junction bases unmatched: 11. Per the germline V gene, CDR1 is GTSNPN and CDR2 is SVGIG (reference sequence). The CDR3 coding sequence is TGTGCCTGGACATCTTCAGGGACAGGCGCCTATGGCTACACCTTC. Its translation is CAWTSSGTGAYGYTF. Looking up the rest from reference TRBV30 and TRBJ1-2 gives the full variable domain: SQTIHQWPATLVQPVGSPLSLECTVEGTSNPNLYWYRQAAGRGLQLLFYSVGIGQISSEVPQNLSASRPQDRQFILSSKKLLLSDSGFYLCAWTSSGTGAYGYTFGSGTRLTVV.

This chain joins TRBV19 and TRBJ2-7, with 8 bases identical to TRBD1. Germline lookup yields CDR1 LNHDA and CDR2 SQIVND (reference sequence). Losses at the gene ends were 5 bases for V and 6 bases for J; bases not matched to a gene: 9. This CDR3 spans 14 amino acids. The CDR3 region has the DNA TGTGCCAGTAGTCTAAGACAGGGGAACGGCGAGCAGTACTTC. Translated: CASSLRQGNGEQYF.

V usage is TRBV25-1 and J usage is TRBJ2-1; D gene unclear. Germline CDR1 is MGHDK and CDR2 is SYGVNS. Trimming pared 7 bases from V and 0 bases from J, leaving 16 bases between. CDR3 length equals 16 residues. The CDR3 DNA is TGTGCCAGCACCGAAGGAACATCCGTCTCCTACAATGAGCAGTTCTTC. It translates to CASTEGTSVSYNEQFF.

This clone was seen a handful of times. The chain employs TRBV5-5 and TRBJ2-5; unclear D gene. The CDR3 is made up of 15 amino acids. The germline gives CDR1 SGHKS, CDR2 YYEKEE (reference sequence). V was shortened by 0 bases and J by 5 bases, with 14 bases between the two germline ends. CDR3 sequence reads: CASSLDGSPRETQYF. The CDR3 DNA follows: TGTGCCAGCAGCTTGGATGGCTCACCCAGGGAGACCCAGTACTTC.

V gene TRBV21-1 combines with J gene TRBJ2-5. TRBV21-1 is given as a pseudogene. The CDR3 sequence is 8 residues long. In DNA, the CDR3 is TGTGCCAGCAGGCCCCAGTACTTC. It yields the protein CASRPQYF.

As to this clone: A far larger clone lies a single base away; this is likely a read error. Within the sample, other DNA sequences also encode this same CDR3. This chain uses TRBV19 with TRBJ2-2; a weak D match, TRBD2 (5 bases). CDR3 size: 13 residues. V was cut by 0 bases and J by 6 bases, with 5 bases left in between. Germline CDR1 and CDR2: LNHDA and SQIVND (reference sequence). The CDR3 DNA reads TGTGCCAGTAGTATAGAGAGGGCCGGGGAGCTGTTTTTT. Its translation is CASSIERAGELFF. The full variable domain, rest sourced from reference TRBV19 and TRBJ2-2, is DGGITQSPKYLFRKEGQNVTLSCEQNLNHDAMYWYRQDPGQGLRLIYYSQIVNDFQKGDIAEGYSVSREKKESFPLTVTSAQKNPTAFYLCASSIERAGELFFGEGSRLTVL.

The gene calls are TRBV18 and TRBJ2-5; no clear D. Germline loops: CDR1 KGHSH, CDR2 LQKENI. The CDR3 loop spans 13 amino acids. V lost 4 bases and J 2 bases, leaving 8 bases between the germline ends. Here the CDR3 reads CASSRSEQETQYF. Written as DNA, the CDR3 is TGTGCCAGCTCACGTTCCGAGCAAGAGACCCAGTACTTC.

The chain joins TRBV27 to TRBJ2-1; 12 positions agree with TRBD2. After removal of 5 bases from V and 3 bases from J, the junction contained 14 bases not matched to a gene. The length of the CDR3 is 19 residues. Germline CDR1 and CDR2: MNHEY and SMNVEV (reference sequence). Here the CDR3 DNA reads TGTGCCAGCAGTCGCACTAGCGGGGGGTCACCGGGCTACTACAATGAGCAGTTCTTC. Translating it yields CASSRTSGGSPGYYNEQFF.

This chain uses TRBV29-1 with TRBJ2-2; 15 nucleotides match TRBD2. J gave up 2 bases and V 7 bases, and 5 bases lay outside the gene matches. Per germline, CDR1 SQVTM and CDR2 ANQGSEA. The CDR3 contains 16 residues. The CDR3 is CSAGLAGGTNTGELFF. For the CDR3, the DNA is TGCAGCGCCGGACTAGCGGGGGGGACCAACACCGGGGAGCTGTTTTTT.

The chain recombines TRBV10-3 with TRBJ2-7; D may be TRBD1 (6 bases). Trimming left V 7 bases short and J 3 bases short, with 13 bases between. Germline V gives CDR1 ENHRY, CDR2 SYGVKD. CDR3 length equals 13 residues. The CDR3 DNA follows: TGTGCCATCACCAAGACAGGAAACTACGAGCAGTACTTC. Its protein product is CAITKTGNYEQYF.

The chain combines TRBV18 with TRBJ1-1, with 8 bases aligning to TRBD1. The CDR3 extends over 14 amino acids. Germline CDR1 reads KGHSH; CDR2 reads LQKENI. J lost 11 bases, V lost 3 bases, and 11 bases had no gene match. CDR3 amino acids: CASSPGRQGAHAFF. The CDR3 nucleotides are TGTGCCAGCTCACCGGGGAGGCAGGGGGCGCATGCTTTCTTT.

The CDR3 bases are TGTGCCAGCAGCTTAGCCCTTGCCGCGGGGGGGATCTACAATGAGCAGTTCTTC. This gives the protein CASSLALAAGGIYNEQFF. The gene calls are TRBV11-2 and TRBJ2-1; 9 nucleotides align to TRBD2. V shed 1 base and J 3 bases; nucleotides not matched to a gene: 10. The CDR3 runs 18 residues. From germline, CDR1 is SGHAT and CDR2 FQNNGV.